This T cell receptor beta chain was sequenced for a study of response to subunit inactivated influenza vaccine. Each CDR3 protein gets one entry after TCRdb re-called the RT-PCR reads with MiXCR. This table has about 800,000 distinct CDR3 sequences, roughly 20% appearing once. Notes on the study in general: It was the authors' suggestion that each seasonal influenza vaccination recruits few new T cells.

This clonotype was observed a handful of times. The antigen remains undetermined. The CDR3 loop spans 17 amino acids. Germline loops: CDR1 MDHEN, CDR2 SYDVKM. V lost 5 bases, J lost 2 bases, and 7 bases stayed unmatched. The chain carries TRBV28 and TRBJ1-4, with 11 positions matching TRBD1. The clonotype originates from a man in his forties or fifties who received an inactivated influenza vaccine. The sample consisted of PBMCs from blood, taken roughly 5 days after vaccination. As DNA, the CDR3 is TGTGCCAGCAGTACCAGAAGGACAGGGGGCACTAATGAAAAACTGTTTTTT. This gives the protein CASSTRRTGGTNEKLFF.